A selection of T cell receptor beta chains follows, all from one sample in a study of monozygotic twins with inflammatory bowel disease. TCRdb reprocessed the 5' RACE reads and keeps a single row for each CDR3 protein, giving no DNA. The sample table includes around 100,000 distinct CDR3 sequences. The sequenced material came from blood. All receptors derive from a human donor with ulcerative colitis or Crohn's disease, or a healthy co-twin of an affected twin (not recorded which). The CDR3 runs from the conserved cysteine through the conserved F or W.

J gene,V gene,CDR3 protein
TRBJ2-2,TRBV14,CASSPLGQNTGELFF
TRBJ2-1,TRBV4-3,CASSQGLRGEQFF
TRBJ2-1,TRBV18,CASSVNRGSYNEQFF
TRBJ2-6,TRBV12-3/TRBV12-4,CASSVPGQGASGANVLTF
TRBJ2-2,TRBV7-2,CASRDNANTGELFF
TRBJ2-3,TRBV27,CASTMIAGGPGDTQYF
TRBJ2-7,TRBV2,CASSVLAGGDEQYF
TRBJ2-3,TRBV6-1,CASSSGMRGTTDTQYF
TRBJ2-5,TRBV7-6,CASSTQGAFETQYF
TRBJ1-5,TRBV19,CASSMILNQPQHF
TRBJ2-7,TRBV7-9,CASSIPGQKTYEQYF
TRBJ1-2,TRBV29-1,CSVLFTKTADYGYTF
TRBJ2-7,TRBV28,CASSLSLRKNFYEQYF
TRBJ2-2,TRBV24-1,CATSDPLTGTGELFF
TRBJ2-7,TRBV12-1,CASSGDPYEQYF
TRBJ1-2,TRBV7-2,CASSPSRQANYGYTF
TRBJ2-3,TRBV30,CAWSPRLGTPTDTQYF
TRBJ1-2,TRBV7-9,CASSYQSGYTF
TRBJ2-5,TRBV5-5,CASSFPRGQEAQYF
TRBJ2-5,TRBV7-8,CASSLNRDQETQYF
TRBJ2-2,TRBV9,CASSVGSISASSGELFF
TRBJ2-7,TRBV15,CATSRDGATYEQYF
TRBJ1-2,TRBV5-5,CASSFSGTSYGYTF
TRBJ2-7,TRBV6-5,CASSYDTTLAGPYEQYF
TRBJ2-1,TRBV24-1,CATQGDRGGGYEQFF
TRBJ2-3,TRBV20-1,CSARTSGRFTQYF
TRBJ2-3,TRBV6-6,CASSYADTQYF
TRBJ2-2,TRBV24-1,CATSDPRDRGLNTGELFF
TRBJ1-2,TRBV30,CAWSVRTDNYGYTF
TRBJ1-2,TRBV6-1,CASSPRQGYNYGYTF
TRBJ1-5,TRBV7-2,CASSLGGGGGNQPQHF
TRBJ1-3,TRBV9,CASSVQPGNTIYF
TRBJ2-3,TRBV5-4,CASSAFWRGSTDTQYF
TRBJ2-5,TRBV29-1,CSVGFGGQETQYF
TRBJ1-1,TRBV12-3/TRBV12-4,CASTPITGSLGKAFF
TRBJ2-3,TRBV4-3,CASSQEGGATDTQYF
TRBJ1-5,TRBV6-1,CASSQNGQRSNQPQHF
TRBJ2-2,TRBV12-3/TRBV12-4,CASSPWGGAAGELFF
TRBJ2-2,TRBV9,CASSLTSAGELFF
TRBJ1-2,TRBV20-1,CSARVADYGYTF
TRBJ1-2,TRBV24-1,CATSDTDFGYTF
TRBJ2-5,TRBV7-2,CASNPLGGARQETQYF
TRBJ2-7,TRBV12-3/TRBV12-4,CASNSGRLSSYEQYF
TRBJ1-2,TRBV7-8,CASRVGGGRGYTF
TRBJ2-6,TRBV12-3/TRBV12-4,CASSFRSGANVLTF
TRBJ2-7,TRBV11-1,CASSVPVPLGLDQVLRYF
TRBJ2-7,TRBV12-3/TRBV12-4,CASRAGTSKDEQYF